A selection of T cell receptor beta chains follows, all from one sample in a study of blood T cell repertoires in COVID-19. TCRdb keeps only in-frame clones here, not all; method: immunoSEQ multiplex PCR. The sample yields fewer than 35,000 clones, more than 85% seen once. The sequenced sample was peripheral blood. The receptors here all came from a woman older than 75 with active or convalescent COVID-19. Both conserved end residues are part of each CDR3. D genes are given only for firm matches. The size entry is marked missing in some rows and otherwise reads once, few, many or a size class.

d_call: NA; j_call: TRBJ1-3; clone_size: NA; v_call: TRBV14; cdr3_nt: TGTGCCAGCAGTCCCCCAGGGAGGGGGGACTCTGGAAACACCATATATTTT; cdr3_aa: CASSPPGRGDSGNTIYF
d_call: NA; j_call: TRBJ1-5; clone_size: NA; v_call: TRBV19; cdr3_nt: TGTGCCAGTAGTACCTTTGGACAGATTAGCAATCAGCCCCAGCATTTT; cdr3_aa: CASSTFGQISNQPQHF
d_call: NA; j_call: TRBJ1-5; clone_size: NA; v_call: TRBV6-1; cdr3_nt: TGTGCCAGCAGTGAAGCCTCGGGGGGGGCAGGGCATCAGCCCCAGCATTTT; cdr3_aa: CASSEASGGAGHQPQHF
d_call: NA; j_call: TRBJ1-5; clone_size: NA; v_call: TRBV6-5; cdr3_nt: TGTGCCAGCACCCCAGGTTATAGCAATCAGCCCCAGCATTTT; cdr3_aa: CASTPGYSNQPQHF
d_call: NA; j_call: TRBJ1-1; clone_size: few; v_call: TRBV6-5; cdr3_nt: TGTGCCAGCAGTTACTCAGCAGGGGTCACTGAAGCTTTCTTT; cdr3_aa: CASSYSAGVTEAFF
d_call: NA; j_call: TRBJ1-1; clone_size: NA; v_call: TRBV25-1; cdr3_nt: TGTGCCAGCAGGAACCCGGGACAACCGAACACTGAAGCTTTCTTT; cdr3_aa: CASRNPGQPNTEAFF
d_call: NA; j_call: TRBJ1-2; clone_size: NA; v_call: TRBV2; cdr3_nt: TGTGCCACCTCAAAACAGACCCAGGGGATCTATGGCTACACCTTC; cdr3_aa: CATSKQTQGIYGYTF
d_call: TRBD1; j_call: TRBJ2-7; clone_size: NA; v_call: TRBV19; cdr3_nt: TGTGCCAGTAGTACGACAGGGTTCGAGCAGTACTTC; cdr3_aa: CASSTTGFEQYF
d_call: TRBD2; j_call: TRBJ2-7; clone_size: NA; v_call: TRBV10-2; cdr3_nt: TGCGCCAGCAGTGAATGGGCGGGGGGTCCCCTGAAGCAGTACTTC; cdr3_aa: CASSEWAGGPLKQYF
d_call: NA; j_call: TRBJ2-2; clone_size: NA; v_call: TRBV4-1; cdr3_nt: TGCGCCAGCAGCCAAGTCCCTGAGATGAACACCGGGGAGCTGTTTTTT; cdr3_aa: CASSQVPEMNTGELFF
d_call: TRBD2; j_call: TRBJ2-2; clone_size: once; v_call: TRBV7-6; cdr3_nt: TGTGCCAGCAGCTTAGTGGCTAGCGGGGGTGTTTGGACCGGGGAGCTGTTTTTT; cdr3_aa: CASSLVASGGVWTGELFF
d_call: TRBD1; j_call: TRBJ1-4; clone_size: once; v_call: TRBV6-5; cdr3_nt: TGTGCCAGCAGTCCTTCGGGACAGGCTGAAAAACTGTTTTTT; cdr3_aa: CASSPSGQAEKLFF
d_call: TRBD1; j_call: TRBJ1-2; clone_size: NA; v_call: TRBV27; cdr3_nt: TGTGCCAGCAGTAGACAGGGGAACTATGGCTACACCTTC; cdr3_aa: CASSRQGNYGYTF
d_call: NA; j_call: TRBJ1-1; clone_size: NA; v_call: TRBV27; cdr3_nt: TGTGCCAGCAGTTTCTCAAGGGGCACTGAAGCTTTCTTT; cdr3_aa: CASSFSRGTEAFF
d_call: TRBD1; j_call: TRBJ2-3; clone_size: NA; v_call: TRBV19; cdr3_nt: TGTGCCAGTACGACAGGGGAGGGCACAGATACGCAGTATTTT; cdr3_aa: CASTTGEGTDTQYF
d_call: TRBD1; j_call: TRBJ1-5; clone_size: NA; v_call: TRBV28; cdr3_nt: TGTGCCAGCAGTTCTACAGGGGATCCCAATCAGCCCCAGCATTTT; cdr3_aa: CASSSTGDPNQPQHF
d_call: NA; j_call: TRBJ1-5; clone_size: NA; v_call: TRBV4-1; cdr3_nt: TGCGCCAGCAGCCAAGGTGGGGCGGATAGCAATCAGCCCCAGCATTTT; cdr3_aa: CASSQGGADSNQPQHF
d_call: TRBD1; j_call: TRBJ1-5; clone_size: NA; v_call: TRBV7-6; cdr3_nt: TGTGCCAGCACCAAGGACAGGGGGGTTCAGCCCCAGCATTTT; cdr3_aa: CASTKDRGVQPQHF
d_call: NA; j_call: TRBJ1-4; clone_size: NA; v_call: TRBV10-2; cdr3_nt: TGCGCCAGCGGGTTAGGAGCAACTAATGAAAAACTGTTTTTT; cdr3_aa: CASGLGATNEKLFF
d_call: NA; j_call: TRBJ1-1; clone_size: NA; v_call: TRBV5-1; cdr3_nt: TGCGCCAGCAGCTTGTGGGGAGGGGGGACTGAAGCTTTCTTT; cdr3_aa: CASSLWGGGTEAFF
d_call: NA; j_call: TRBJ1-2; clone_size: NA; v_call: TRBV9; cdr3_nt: TGTGCCAGCAGCTCCCAGGTTGTATGGGGCTACACCTTC; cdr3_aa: CASSSQVVWGYTF
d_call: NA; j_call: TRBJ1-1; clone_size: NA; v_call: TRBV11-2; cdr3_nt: TGTGCCAGCAGCTTAAGTCTGGGAAGAAGGGGCTCACTAAACACTGAAGCTTTCTTT; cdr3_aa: CASSLSLGRRGSLNTEAFF
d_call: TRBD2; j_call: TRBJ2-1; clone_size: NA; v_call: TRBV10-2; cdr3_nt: TGCGCCAGCCGGACTAGCGGGGCCCTATACAATGAGCAGTTCTTC; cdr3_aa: CASRTSGALYNEQFF
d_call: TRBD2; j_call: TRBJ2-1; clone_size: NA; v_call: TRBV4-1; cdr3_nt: TGCGCCAGCAGCCAAGGATATCCCGGGACTAGCGTCTTGCACGGCTACAATGAGCAGTTCTTC; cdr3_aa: CASSQGYPGTSVLHGYNEQFF
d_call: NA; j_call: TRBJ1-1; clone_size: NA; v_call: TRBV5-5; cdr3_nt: TGTGCCAGCAGCGGGGGACCAGTGGGGAGGACTGAAGCTTTCTTT; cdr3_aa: CASSGGPVGRTEAFF
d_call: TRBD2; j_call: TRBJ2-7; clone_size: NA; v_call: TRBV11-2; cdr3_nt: TGTGCCAGCAGCCCTATTAGGTGGGAGGGCTTAGCCTACGAGCAGTACTTC; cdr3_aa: CASSPIRWEGLAYEQYF
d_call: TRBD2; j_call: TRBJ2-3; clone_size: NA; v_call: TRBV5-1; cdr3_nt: TGCGCCAGCAGCCGCCCCCCCGCGGGGGAGGGGTCAGATACGCAGTATTTT; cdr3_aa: CASSRPPAGEGSDTQYF
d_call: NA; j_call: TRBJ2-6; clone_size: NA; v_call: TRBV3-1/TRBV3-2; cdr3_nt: TGTGCCAGCAGCCAGCACAAGTCTGGGGCCAACGTCCTGACTTTC; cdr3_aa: CASSQHKSGANVLTF
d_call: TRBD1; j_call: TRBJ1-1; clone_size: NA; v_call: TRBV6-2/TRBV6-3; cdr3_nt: TGTGCCAGCAGTGGGACAGGGGTCTTACCGAACACTGAAGCTTTCTTT; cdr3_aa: CASSGTGVLPNTEAFF
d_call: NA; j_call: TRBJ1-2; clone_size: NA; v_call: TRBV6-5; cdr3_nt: TGTGCCAGCAGTAAGGGGGTCGCCTATGGCTACACCTTC; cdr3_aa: CASSKGVAYGYTF